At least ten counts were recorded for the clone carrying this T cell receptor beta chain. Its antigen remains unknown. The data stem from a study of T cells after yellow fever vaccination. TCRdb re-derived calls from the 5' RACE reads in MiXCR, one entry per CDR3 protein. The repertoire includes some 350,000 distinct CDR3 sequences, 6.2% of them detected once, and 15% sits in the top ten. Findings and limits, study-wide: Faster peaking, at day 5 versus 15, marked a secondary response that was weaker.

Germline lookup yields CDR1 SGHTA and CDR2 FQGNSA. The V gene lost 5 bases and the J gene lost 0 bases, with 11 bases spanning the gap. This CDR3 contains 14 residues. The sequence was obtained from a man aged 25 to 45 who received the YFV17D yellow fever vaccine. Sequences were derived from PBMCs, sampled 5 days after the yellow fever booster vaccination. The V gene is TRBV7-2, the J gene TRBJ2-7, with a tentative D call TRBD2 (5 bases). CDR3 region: CASSLGRASYEQYF. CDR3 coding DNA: TGTGCCAGCAGCCTTGGGCGGGCCTCCTACGAGCAGTACTTC.